The TCR beta chain under discussion was sequenced for a study of blood T cell repertoires in COVID-19. Repertoires were generated with immunoSEQ multiplex PCR, while TCRdb's copy carries only in-frame clones and drops some. The repertoire has approximately 390,000 clones, nearly 90% of them found once; the top ten carry approximately 2.1%. This CDR3 is 14 amino acids long. The V gene end was trimmed by 7 bases and the J gene end by 2 bases; junction bases not matched to a gene: 6. In germline, CDR1 is MNHNY, CDR2 SVGAGI (reference sequence). The clonotype originates from a woman in her forties with acute COVID-19. The chain carries TRBV6-6 and TRBJ2-5, with 8 bases matching TRBD1. The specimen sequenced was PBMCs or T cells enriched from blood (not recorded which). The CDR3 DNA reads as TGTGCCAGCACCCGGGACAGGTCACAAGAGACCCAGTACTTC. This sequence encodes CASTRDRSQETQYF.